One and the same sample provided the 22 T cell receptor beta chains below, sequenced in a study of metastatic and nonmetastatic thyroid tumors. Using MiXCR, TCRdb reanalyzed the PCR reads. The sample yields about 82,000 clones, approximately 12% seen once. Prior to thyroid surgery, none of the patients had received any treatment. Sequencing used tumor tissue. The source is a female donor with papillary thyroid cancer or a benign thyroid nodule (not recorded which). Some clones in this sample may be carry-over from other donors' samples.

This clone has ten or more counts. The chain is built from TRBV12-3 or TRBV12-4 and TRBJ2-3, with D maybe TRBD1 (5 bases). The V gene lost 2 bases and the J gene lost 2 bases, with 8 bases spanning the gap. The length of the CDR3 is 14 residues. In nucleotides, the CDR3 is TGTGCCAGCAGTTTAAGGGGCTACACAGATACGCAGTATTTT. Its translation: CASSLRGYTDTQYF.

This clone was detected ten times or more. Other nucleotide sequences from this sample produce the same CDR3. The genes are TRBV5-1 and TRBJ2-7, with TRBD2 matching 8 bases. The germline V gene has CDR1 SGHRS and CDR2 YFSETQ. The V gene end was trimmed by 1 base and the J gene end by 5 bases; junction bases not matched to a gene: 5. This CDR3 is built from 14 residues. DNA of the CDR3: TGCGCCAGCAGCTTGTCTGGACTAGCCCACGAGCAGTACTTC. Its protein is CASSLSGLAHEQYF.

This clone occurred many times. The chain carries TRBV7-3 and TRBJ2-1; TRBD1 might be the D (5 bases). The CDR3 consists of 15 residues. V shed 1 base and J shed 8 bases, with 15 bases lying between them. CDR1 is SGHTA, CDR2 FQGTGA, per germline. CDR3 bases: TGTGCCAGCAGCTTAAATCCGCAGGGCGGACATGAGCAGTTCTTC. Translation: CASSLNPQGGHEQFF.

This clone was picked up many times. This chain links TRBV2 with TRBJ1-5; D is uncertain. This CDR3 spans 15 amino acids. Germline V gives CDR1 SNHLY, CDR2 FYNNEI. Trimming removed 2 bases from V and 3 bases from J, with 11 bases in between. This CDR3 is CASSEREGFNQPQHF. The CDR3 DNA reads TGTGCCAGCAGTGAAAGAGAGGGCTTCAATCAGCCCCAGCATTTT.

This clone was counted many times. This sequence joins TRBV6-5 and TRBJ2-2; a possible D gene is TRBD1 (6 bases). The CDR3 consists of 17 residues. V was shortened by 2 bases and J by 6 bases, with 19 bases between the two germline ends. Germline V gene lookup returns CDR1 MNHEY and CDR2 SVGAGI. In nucleotides, the CDR3 is TGTGCCAGCAGTTACATGTGGGACACCAGGGGCCCCGGGGAGCTGTTTTTT. This codes for CASSYMWDTRGPGELFF.

This chain connects TRBV7-3 to TRBJ2-5; D is possibly TRBD2 (5 bases). V gave up 6 bases and J gave up 4 bases, with 18 bases separating them. Germline loops: CDR1 SGHTA, CDR2 FQGTGA. This CDR3 has 15 residues. In DNA form, the CDR3 reads TGTGCCAGCAGGTCCTCAGAGGGAGCCACAGAGACCCAGTACTTC. The encoded protein is CASRSSEGATETQYF.

Remarks on this clone: A read error may explain this, as a much larger clone is one base away. Other nucleotide sequences in the sample specify the same CDR3. The V call is TRBV28, the J call TRBJ1-1; 7 nucleotides agree with TRBD1. The CDR3 has 14 residues. Germline V gene lookup returns CDR1 MDHEN and CDR2 SYDVKM. CDR3 residues: CASNFRGPVTEAFF. The CDR3 DNA reads TGTGCCAGCAACTTTAGGGGGCCAGTCACTGAAGCCTTCTTT.

In its sample, this clone was seen many times. The chain joins TRBV5-6 to TRBJ2-7; D possibly corresponds to TRBD1 (6 bases). The CDR3 is 13 residues long. Germline V gene sequence: CDR1 SGHDT, CDR2 YYEEEE. V was trimmed by 4 bases and J by 6 bases, leaving 14 bases between them. As DNA, the CDR3 is TGTGCCAGCAGCGGGGGCGGCTTGAGCGAGCAGTACTTC. Its protein is CASSGGGLSEQYF.

This clone has ten or more counts. The chain recombines TRBV28 with TRBJ2-1; TRBD2 might be the D (6 bases). The V gene lost 3 bases and the J gene lost 6 bases, with 12 bases spanning the gap. CDR3 length: 14 amino acids. Germline V gene data show CDR1 as MDHEN and CDR2 as SYDVKM. The CDR3 region is CASSFRGRFNEQFF. CDR3 bases: TGTGCCAGCAGTTTTCGGGGGAGATTCAATGAGCAGTTCTTC.

The table lists this clone with many counts. This chain links TRBV2 with TRBJ1-1; 8 bases fit TRBD1. Germline CDR1 SNHLY, CDR2 FYNNEI. With 4 bases clipped from V and 8 bases from J, the junction kept 9 bases outside the gene matches. The CDR3 runs 14 residues. CDR3 amino acids: CASSGTGGQKEAFF. The DNA of the CDR3 is TGTGCCAGCAGTGGAACAGGGGGTCAAAAGGAAGCTTTCTTT.

This chain uses TRBV11-1 with TRBJ2-3; D might be TRBD1 (6 bases). The CDR3 runs to 16 residues. Trimming left V 5 bases short and J 3 bases short, with 18 bases between. Germline V gene lookup returns CDR1 SGHAT and CDR2 FQDESV (reference sequence). CDR3 sequence reads: CASSPQWGQGTDTQYF. The CDR3 DNA is TGTGCCAGCAGCCCCCAGTGGGGGCAGGGGACAGATACGCAGTATTTT.

This clone was recorded at least ten times. The chain carries TRBV10-1 and TRBJ2-2, with 8 bases fitting TRBD1. Losses at the gene ends were 5 bases for V and 7 bases for J; bases not matched to a gene: 3. The V gene's germline CDR1 is WNHNN and CDR2 SYGVQD (reference sequence). The CDR3 runs to 13 residues. The CDR3 region is CASSSTGVGELFF. The CDR3 coding sequence is TGCGCCAGCAGTTCGACAGGGGTCGGGGAGCTGTTTTTT.

The rearrangement joins TRBV27 to TRBJ2-3; a possible D gene is TRBD1 (6 bases). The V end was cut by 6 bases, the J end by 4 bases, with 17 bases between. Germline V gives CDR1 MNHEY, CDR2 SMNVEV (reference sequence). CDR3 size: 15 residues. DNA for the CDR3: TGTGCCAGCAGCCTTGCCGCAGCAGGGGCAGATACGCAGTATTTT. Its protein product is CASSLAAAGADTQYF.

Of note for this clone: Given a much more abundant clone one base away, this may be a read error. The chain couples TRBV28 to TRBJ1-3; TRBD1 is a possible D gene (5 bases). Germline CDR1 is MDHEN and CDR2 is SYDVKM. CDR3 length: 16 amino acids. V was cut by 7 bases and J by 2 bases, with 18 bases left in between. CDR3 region: CASIPVMGQAGNTIYF. For the CDR3, the DNA is TGTGCCAGCATCCCTGTGATGGGGCAGGCTGGAAACACCATATATTTT.

This clone was seen repeatedly, ten times or more. V is TRBV11-2 and J is TRBJ2-5, with 8 bases fitting TRBD1. The CDR3 consists of 15 residues. Germline-derived CDR1 and CDR2 are SGHAT and FQNNGV. The ends lost 5 bases at V and 2 bases at J; junction bases unmatched: 7. The DNA for the CDR3 is TGTGCCAGCAGCCAAGGACAGGGCTGGCAAGAGACCCAGTACTTC. It specifies CASSQGQGWQETQYF.

Concerning this clone: The junction and the germline gene differ at one end; a read error may be behind it. This CDR3 is CVSSPGQRMNTEAFF. For the CDR3, the DNA is TGCGTCAGCTCCCCGGGACAGCGTATGAACACTGAAGCTTTCTTT. The chain employs TRBV5-1 and TRBJ1-1; TRBD1 matches at 7 bases. This CDR3 has 15 residues. The germline gives CDR1 SGHRS, CDR2 YFSETQ.

The sample holds many counts of this clone. This chain uses TRBV10-3 with TRBJ1-1; possible D gene TRBD1, 5 bases. CDR1 ENHRY and CDR2 SYGVKD come from the germline V gene. V shed 3 bases and J shed 0 bases, with 8 bases lying between them. This CDR3 has 14 residues. The CDR3: CAISDTGLNTEAFF. For the CDR3, the DNA is TGTGCCATCAGTGATACAGGCCTGAACACTGAAGCTTTCTTT.

The rearrangement joins TRBV20-1 to TRBJ2-7; 11 positions match TRBD2. Germline V gene sequence: CDR1 DFQATT, CDR2 SNEGSKA (reference sequence). This CDR3 is 16 amino acids long. V shed 6 bases and J 3 bases; nucleotides not matched to a gene: 13. CDR3 residues: CSATSPRTSGYYEQYF. The CDR3 bases are TGCAGTGCCACAAGCCCCCGGACTAGCGGGTACTACGAGCAGTACTTC.

As regards this clone: Just one base apart from a much larger clone, this may be a read error. The same CDR3 also results from other DNA sequences found in this sample. The chain uses TRBV10-2 and TRBJ2-5, with TRBD2 matching over 9 bases. V shed 4 bases, J shed 5 bases, and the junction held 8 bases outside the gene matches. Looked up from germline, CDR1 is WSHSY and CDR2 is SAAADI. The CDR3 has 15 residues. The CDR3 DNA reads as TGCGCCAGCAGTGTGGGCGGGAGGGTTCAGGAGACCCAGTACTTC. Protein product: CASSVGGRVQETQYF.

About this clone itself: The junction shows a germline mismatch at one end, possibly a read error. The chain joins TRBV12-3 or TRBV12-4 to TRBJ2-6, with 10 bases that match TRBD2. This CDR3 spans 18 amino acids. CDR3 protein: CASSFRLAGSSGSNFLTF. The CDR3 DNA reads as TGTGCCAGCAGTTTCAGACTAGCGGGCAGCTCTGGGTCCAACTTCCTGACTTTC.

The V and J genes are TRBV5-1 and TRBJ2-7; D is ambiguous. Germline CDR1 is SGHRS and CDR2 is YFSETQ. Trimming took 0 bases from V and 3 from J, leaving 13 bases between them. The CDR3 has 15 amino acids. The CDR3 sequence is CASSLGVGFGYEQYF. For the CDR3, the DNA is TGCGCCAGCAGCTTGGGGGTTGGTTTTGGCTACGAGCAGTACTTC. The variable domain in full, completed from reference TRBV5-1 and TRBJ2-7, reads KAGVTQTPRYLIKTRGQQVTLSCSPISGHRSVSWYQQTPGQGLQFLFEYFSETQRNKGNFPGRFSGRQFSNSRSEMNVSTLELGDSALYLCASSLGVGFGYEQYFGPGTRLTVT.

Of note for this clone: Being one base from a much bigger clone, this may be a read error. Within the sample, other DNA sequences also encode this same CDR3. The chain carries TRBV20-1 and TRBJ2-1; no clear D. This CDR3 comprises 12 residues. Trimming cost V 6 bases and J 4 bases, with 10 bases left between them. Germline V gene lookup returns CDR1 DFQATT and CDR2 SNEGSKA (reference sequence). The CDR3 nucleotides read TGCAGTGCCAGAAAAGGGTACAATGAGCAGTTCTTC. Translating it yields CSARKGYNEQFF.